Below are 8 T cell receptor beta chains sequenced from a single sample in a study of metastatic and nonmetastatic thyroid tumors. TCRdb re-clonotyped the PCR reads through MiXCR. The table records around 34,000 clones, approximately 32% of them present only once. All patients were untreated before thyroid surgery. Sequencing was carried out using blood. These receptors originate from a female donor with papillary thyroid cancer or a benign thyroid nodule (not recorded which). Some clones in this sample may be carry-over from other donors' samples.

As to this clone: The junction does not match germline at one end; this may be a read error. J is TRBJ2-3 and V is TRBV20-1; 8 positions agree with TRBD2. In germline, CDR1 is DFQATT, CDR2 SNEGSKA (reference sequence). This CDR3 region has 12 residues. DNA for the CDR3: TGTAGTGCCCCGGGAGGGTTGGATACGCAGTATTTT. Its protein is CSAPGGLDTQYF.

Of note for this clone: Distinct nucleotide sequences in the sample also encode this CDR3. The chain links TRBV4-1 to TRBJ2-7; 7 bases are a match to TRBD2. Trimming cost V 2 bases and J 7 bases; bases outside gene matches: 11. CDR1 and CDR2 from the germline V gene are MGHRA and YSYEKL. CDR3 size: 15 residues. The CDR3 DNA is TGCGCCAGCAGCCAAACGCCCGGTCCCGGGAGGGAGCAGTACTTC. Protein sequence: CASSQTPGPGREQYF.

The J gene is TRBJ2-7, the V gene TRBV20-1; 7 bases are shared with TRBD1. Germline CDR1 is DFQATT and CDR2 is SNEGSKA (reference sequence). Unmatched junction bases numbered 9, after V lost 4 bases and J lost 0 bases. The CDR3 sequence is 15 residues long. CDR3 DNA: TGCAGTGCTATACCTAGGGACAGAAGCTCCTACGAGCAGTACTTC. Protein sequence: CSAIPRDRSSYEQYF.

This clone appeared a few times. The junction does not match germline at one end; this may be a read error. The V and J genes are TRBV15 and TRBJ2-1; tentative D call: TRBD2 (5 bases). The CDR3 extends over 12 amino acids. Germline CDR1 is LNHNV and CDR2 is YYDKDF (reference sequence). The CDR3 coding sequence is TGTACCACCAGCAGAGGACTTTATGAGCAGTTCTTC. Translating it yields CTTSRGLYEQFF.

The V gene is TRBV28, the J gene TRBJ1-2; 8 bases are shared with TRBD1. Germline values: CDR1 MDHEN, CDR2 SYDVKM. The CDR3 consists of 14 residues. V gave up 5 bases and J gave up 7 bases; unmatched junction bases: 9. The DNA of the CDR3 is TGTGCCAGCAGTCCCGACAGGGGTCTAGGTGGCTACACCTTC. This codes for CASSPDRGLGGYTF.

The rearrangement joins TRBV12-5 to TRBJ1-3, with 8 bases lining up with TRBD1. Trimming removed 6 bases from V and 4 bases from J; junction bases left unmatched: 8. Germline V lookup: CDR1 LGHNT, CDR2 FRNRAP. The CDR3 spans 15 residues. The CDR3 coding sequence is TGTGCTAGTGGACCTGGGACAGGTCCAGGAAACACCATATATTTT. Protein: CASGPGTGPGNTIYF.

This clone was seen more than once but under ten times. The chain carries TRBV6-1 and TRBJ1-2, with 7 bases that match TRBD1. Unmatched junction bases numbered 10, after V lost 6 bases and J lost 6 bases. Germline CDR1 and CDR2: MNHNS and SASEGT. The length of the CDR3 is 14 residues. The CDR3 DNA follows: TGTGCCAGCAGCCTCCAAGGGGGCGCGGATGGCTACACCTTC. Translation: CASSLQGGADGYTF.

In this sample, this clone turned up a few times. The rearrangement joins TRBV6-1 to TRBJ2-7, with no clear D. Trimming pared 5 bases from V and 7 bases from J, leaving 27 bases between. This CDR3 region has 17 residues. Germline CDR1 MNHNS, CDR2 SASEGT. CDR3 DNA: TGTGCCAGCAGTCCACTTGGATCCGCAGCCTACTCTATGGAGCAGTACTTC. This encodes CASSPLGSAAYSMEQYF.